Below are 3 T cell receptor beta chains sequenced from a single sample in a study of regulatory T cells in long-lasting Graves disease. Arm-PCR of CDR3 regions and iRepertoire HTBI primers were the basis on which TCR beta libraries were built. TCRdb recomputed calls from the multiplex PCR reads with MiXCR, one row per CDR3 protein. The sample contains some 500,000 distinct CDR3 sequences, 15% to 20% of which appear only once. Time point: newly diagnosed GD, antithyroid drugs for less than 3 months. There was RNA extracted from PBMCs, and the TCR library was made from it. Separately, the same data were catalogued under a study of T cells in Graves' hyperthyroidism and ophthalmopathy.

The sample here was peripheral blood mononuclear cells (PBMCs), taken at new diagnosis, from a patient treated with antithyroid drugs. The receptors were gathered from a woman aged 40 to 65 with Graves disease.

At least ten counts were recorded for this clonotype. This chain uses TRBV2 with TRBJ2-3, with 8 bases aligning to TRBD1. The trim removed 4 bases at V and 0 bases at J, leaving 3 bases unmatched. The CDR3 covers 15 residues. The germline V gene has CDR1 SNHLY and CDR2 FYNNEI. CDR3 bases: TGTGCCAGCAGTGGACAGGGGACTAGCACAGATACGCAGTATTTT. It codes for CASSGQGTSTDTQYF.

The J gene is TRBJ1-1, the V gene TRBV19, with a possible D match to TRBD1 (6 bases). Trimming shortened V by 7 bases and J by 7 bases, and 16 bases separated the two germline ends. CDR1 is LNHDA, CDR2 SQIVND, per germline (reference sequence). This CDR3 has 13 amino acids. The CDR3 spells CASTADGQNEAFF. CDR3 bases: TGTGCCAGTACCGCCGACGGACAGAATGAAGCTTTCTTT.

This clonotype was counted at least ten times. V usage is TRBV6-5 and J usage is TRBJ1-6, with a possible D match to TRBD1 (6 bases). Germline V gives CDR1 MNHEY, CDR2 SVGAGI. Trimming pared 0 bases from V and 7 bases from J, leaving 16 bases between. This CDR3 region has 17 residues. The CDR3 loop is CASSYSPGGAENSPLHF. CDR3 nucleotides: TGTGCCAGCAGTTACTCGCCGGGGGGCGCGGAAAATTCACCCCTCCACTTT.